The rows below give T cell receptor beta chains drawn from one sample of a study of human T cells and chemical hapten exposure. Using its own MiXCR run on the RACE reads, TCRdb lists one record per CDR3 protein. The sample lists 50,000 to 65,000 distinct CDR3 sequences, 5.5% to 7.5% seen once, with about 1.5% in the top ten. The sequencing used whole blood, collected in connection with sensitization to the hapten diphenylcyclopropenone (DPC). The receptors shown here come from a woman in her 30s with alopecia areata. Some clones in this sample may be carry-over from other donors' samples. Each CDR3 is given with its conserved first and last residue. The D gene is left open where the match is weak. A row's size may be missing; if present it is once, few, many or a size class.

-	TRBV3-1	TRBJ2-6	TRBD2	CASSRSGAISGANVLTF	TGTGCCAGCAGCCGCAGCGGGGCCATCTCTGGGGCCAACGTCCTGACTTTC
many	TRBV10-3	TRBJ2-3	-	CAITERGVGTDTQYF	TGTGCCATCACCGAGCGCGGGGTTGGCACAGATACGCAGTATTTT
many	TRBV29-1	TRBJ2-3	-	CSVEVILRADTQYF	TGCAGCGTTGAAGTCATTTTACGGGCAGATACGCAGTATTTT
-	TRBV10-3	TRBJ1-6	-	CAISAEQDASPLHF	TGTGCCATCAGTGCCGAACAAGACGCTTCACCCCTCCACTTT
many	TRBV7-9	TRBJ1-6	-	CASSLMGDGNSPLHF	TGTGCCAGCAGCCTCATGGGGGATGGGAATTCACCCCTCCACTTT
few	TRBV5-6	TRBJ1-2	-	CASSLEIRWGPGANYGYTF	TGTGCCAGCAGCTTGGAGATTAGGTGGGGACCCGGGGCCAACTATGGCTACACCTTC
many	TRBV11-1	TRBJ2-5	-	CASSPGWGGIEETQYF	TGTGCCAGCAGCCCAGGTTGGGGGGGCATAGAAGAGACCCAGTACTTC
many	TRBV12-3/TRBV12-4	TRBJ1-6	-	CASSFISSSPLHF	TGTGCCAGCAGTTTTATATCGTCTTCACCCCTCCACTTT
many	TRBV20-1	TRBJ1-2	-	CSARQGTVGYTF	TGCAGTGCTAGACAGGGGACCGTAGGCTACACCTTC
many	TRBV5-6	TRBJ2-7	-	CASSFQQWIYEQYF	TGTGCCAGCAGCTTCCAACAGTGGATCTACGAGCAGTACTTC
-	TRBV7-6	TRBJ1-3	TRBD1	CASSQQPGQGISGNTIYF	TGTGCCAGCAGCCAACAACCGGGACAGGGGATTTCTGGAAACACCATATATTTT
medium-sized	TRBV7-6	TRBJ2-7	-	CASSFEGRAYEQYF	TGTGCCAGCAGCTTCGAGGGTAGGGCCTACGAGCAGTACTTC
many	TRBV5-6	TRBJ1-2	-	CASSRDYKDRYYGYTF	TGTGCCAGCAGCCGCGACTACAAGGACAGATACTATGGCTACACCTTC
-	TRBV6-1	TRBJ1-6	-	CASSESFGDMGLYPLHF	TGTGCCAGCAGTGAAAGTTTTGGGGACATGGGCCTATATCCCCTCCACTTT
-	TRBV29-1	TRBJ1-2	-	CSVGPLLGGRDGYTF	TGCAGCGTTGGACCTTTATTGGGAGGGCGGGACGGCTACACCTTC
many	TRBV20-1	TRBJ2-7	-	CSAYSGDRDYEQYF	TGCAGTGCCTATTCGGGGGACAGAGACTACGAGCAGTACTTC
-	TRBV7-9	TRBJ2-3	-	CASSLDTSQYF	TGTGCCAGCAGCTTAGACACCTCGCAGTATTTT
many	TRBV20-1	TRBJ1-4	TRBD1	CSAPPPGGGNEKLFF	TGCAGTGCCCCTCCCCCCGGAGGGGGCAACGAAAAACTGTTTTTT
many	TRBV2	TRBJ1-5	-	CASNGGNQPQHF	TGTGCCAGCAATGGGGGCAATCAGCCCCAGCATTTT
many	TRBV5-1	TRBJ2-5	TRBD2	CASSGGGAGETQYF	TGCGCCAGCAGCGGCGGGGGGGCCGGAGAGACCCAGTACTTC
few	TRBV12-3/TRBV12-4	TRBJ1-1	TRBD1	CASSWDSNTEAFF	TGTGCCAGCAGTTGGGACAGCAACACTGAAGCTTTCTTT
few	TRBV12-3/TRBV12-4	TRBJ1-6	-	CASTPNWGDSPLHF	TGTGCCAGCACCCCAAATTGGGGGGATTCACCCCTCCACTTT
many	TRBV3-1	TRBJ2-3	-	CASSQGRRGSTDTQYF	TGTGCCAGCAGCCAAGGAAGGCGGGGAAGCACAGATACGCAGTATTTT
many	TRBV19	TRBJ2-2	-	CASRAANTGELFF	TGTGCCAGTAGGGCAGCGAACACCGGGGAGCTGTTTTTT